These T cell receptor beta chains were read from a single sample in a study of regulatory T cells in long-lasting Graves disease. TCRdb re-called the multiplex PCR reads through MiXCR, storing one row per CDR3 protein. The sample lists about 620,000 distinct CDR3 sequences, under 20% occurring once. A further study also used this sample, focusing on T cells in Graves' hyperthyroidism and ophthalmopathy.

Sequenced here: peripheral blood mononuclear cells (PBMCs), sampled at new diagnosis, from a patient treated with antithyroid drugs. These receptors all stem from a woman aged 25 to 39 with Graves disease. Each CDR3 is given without its conserved first and last residue.

ATSDQQGREQY 11 TRBJ2-7 TRBV24-1
ASSLRRGSNQPQH 13 TRBJ1-5 TRBV7-2
ASSLAVSGRRGEQF 14 TRBJ2-1 TRBV28
ASSYSINQPQH 11 TRBJ1-5 TRBV6-6
ASSLLGRTTYEQY 13 TRBJ2-7 TRBV5-1
ASSDTSDTEAF 11 TRBJ1-1 TRBV19
ASSLKGARDETQY 13 TRBJ2-5 TRBV13
ASSLEGGFQPQH 12 TRBJ1-5 TRBV27
ASSEMTQQPQH 11 TRBJ1-5 TRBV6-1
ASSPQTGKGSIYEQY 15 TRBJ2-7 TRBV5-1
ASSSLGGTTEAF 12 TRBJ1-1 TRBV7-2
SVPSGLDYNEQF 12 TRBJ2-1 TRBV29-1
ASSRGDLSSYEQY 13 TRBJ2-7 TRBV28
ASSSGLDEQF 10 TRBJ2-1 TRBV7-9
ASSVRDRGYNEQF 13 TRBJ2-1 TRBV11-2
SAGGGNTEAF 10 TRBJ1-1 TRBV20-1
ASSVGGQGFDEQY 13 TRBJ2-7 TRBV9
ASSTKTGSSYNEQF 14 TRBJ2-1 TRBV7-9
SFRAGGTDTQY 11 TRBJ2-3 TRBV29-1
ASSPLGGGNEQF 12 TRBJ2-1 TRBV28
AWKRGLNTEAF 11 TRBJ1-1 TRBV30
ATSRDRFTTNEKLF 14 TRBJ1-4 TRBV15
ASSGDGANYGYT 12 TRBJ1-2 TRBV6-1